This section outlines one TCR beta chain sequence together with its context. Germline CDR1 is MNHEY and CDR2 is SVGEGT. The CDR3 length is 16 residues. The ends were cut back, 0 bases at V and 2 bases at J, with 11 bases in the middle. A second PCR of about 6 to 12 cycles used a sample-barcoded 5' primer and a J-beta primer mix. TCRdb redid the calling of the 5' RACE reads with MiXCR, one entry per CDR3 protein. The table includes 800,000 to 950,000 distinct CDR3 sequences, 45% to 50% detected once. This record belongs to a study of blood T cells in healthy people across ages. Total RNA amounts of at least 6 micrograms were extracted per sample.

The chain employs TRBV6-2 or TRBV6-3 and TRBJ2-1; tentatively, D is TRBD1 (5 bases). This TCR came from a man aged 25 to 40 in good health. Sequences were obtained from blood. Here the CDR3 reads CASSYSSRAPYNEQFF. The CDR3 region has the DNA TGTGCCAGCAGTTACTCGTCCAGGGCCCCCTACAATGAGCAGTTCTTC.